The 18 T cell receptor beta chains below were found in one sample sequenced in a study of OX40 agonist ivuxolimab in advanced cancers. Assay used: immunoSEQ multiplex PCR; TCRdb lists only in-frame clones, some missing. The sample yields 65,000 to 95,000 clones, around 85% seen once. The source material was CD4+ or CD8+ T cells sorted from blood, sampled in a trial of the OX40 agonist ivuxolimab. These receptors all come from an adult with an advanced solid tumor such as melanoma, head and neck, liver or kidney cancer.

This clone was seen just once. This chain's CDR3 is CASSFRLAGAKNIQYF. The CDR3 DNA reads as TGCGCCAGCAGCTTTCGACTAGCGGGAGCCAAAAACATTCAGTACTTC. The V call is TRBV5-1, the J call TRBJ2-4, with 10 positions matching TRBD2. The CDR3 contains 16 residues. V trimming: 2 bases; J trimming: 0 bases; junction bases outside the gene matches: 2. Per the germline V gene, CDR1 is SGHRS and CDR2 is YFSETQ.

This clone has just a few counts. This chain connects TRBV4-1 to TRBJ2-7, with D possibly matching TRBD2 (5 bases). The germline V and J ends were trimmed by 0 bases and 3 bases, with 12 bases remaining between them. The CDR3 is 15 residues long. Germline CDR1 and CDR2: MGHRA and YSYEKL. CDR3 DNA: TGCGCCAGCAGCCAAGAGCCGGGATACAACTACGAGCAGTACTTC. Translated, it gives CASSQEPGYNYEQYF.

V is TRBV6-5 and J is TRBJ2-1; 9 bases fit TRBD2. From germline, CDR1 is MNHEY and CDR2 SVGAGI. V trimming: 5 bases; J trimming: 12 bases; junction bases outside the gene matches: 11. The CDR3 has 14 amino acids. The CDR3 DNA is TGTGCCAGCAGTCCAGCGGGTAGCGGGAGAGGGCAGTTCTTC. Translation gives CASSPAGSGRGQFF.

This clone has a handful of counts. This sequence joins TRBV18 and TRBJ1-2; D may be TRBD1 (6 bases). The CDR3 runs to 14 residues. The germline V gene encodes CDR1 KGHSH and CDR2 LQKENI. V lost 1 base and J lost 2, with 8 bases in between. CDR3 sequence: CASSPLGQNYGYTF. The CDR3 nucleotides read TGTGCCAGCTCACCACTCGGACAGAACTATGGCTACACCTTC.

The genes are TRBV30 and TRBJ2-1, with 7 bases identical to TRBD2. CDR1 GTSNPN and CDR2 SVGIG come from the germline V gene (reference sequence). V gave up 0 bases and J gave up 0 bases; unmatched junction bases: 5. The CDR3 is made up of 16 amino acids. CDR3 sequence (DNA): TGTGCCTGGAGTGTATTCCGCGGGAGCTCCTACAATGAGCAGTTCTTC. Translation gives CAWSVFRGSSYNEQFF.

CDR3 nucleotides: TGTGCCAGCTCACCACCATTCTTACCGTACTTC. It yields the protein CASSPPFLPYF. The chain uses TRBV18 and TRBJ2-7; D is uncertain. CDR3 length equals 11 residues. Trimming removed 0 bases at V and 12 bases at J, with 9 bases between. Per the germline V gene, CDR1 is KGHSH and CDR2 is LQKENI.

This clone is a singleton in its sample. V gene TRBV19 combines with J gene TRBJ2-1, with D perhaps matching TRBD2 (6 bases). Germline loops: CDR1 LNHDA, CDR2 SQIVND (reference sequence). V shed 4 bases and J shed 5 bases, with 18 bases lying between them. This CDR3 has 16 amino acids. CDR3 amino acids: CASSTQGGVLDNEQFF. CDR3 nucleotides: TGTGCCAGTAGTACCCAAGGAGGGGTTCTCGACAATGAGCAGTTCTTC. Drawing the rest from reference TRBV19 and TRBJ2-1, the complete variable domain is DGGITQSPKYLFRKEGQNVTLSCEQNLNHDAMYWYRQDPGQGLRLIYYSQIVNDFQKGDIAEGYSVSREKKESFPLTVTSAQKNPTAFYLCASSTQGGVLDNEQFFGPGTRLTVL.

As DNA, the CDR3 is TGTGCCAGTAGTATAGGGATAGCGGGAGCCTACGAGCAGTACTTC. Its protein is CASSIGIAGAYEQYF. This chain connects TRBV19 to TRBJ2-7, with 9 nucleotides matching TRBD2. The CDR3 runs to 15 residues. V gave up 1 base and J gave up 2 bases; unmatched junction bases: 3. Germline V lookup: CDR1 LNHDA, CDR2 SQIVND (reference sequence). The variable domain in full, with the rest retrieved from reference TRBV19 and TRBJ2-7, is DGGITQSPKYLFRKEGQNVTLSCEQNLNHDAMYWYRQDPGQGLRLIYYSQIVNDFQKGDIAEGYSVSREKKESFPLTVTSAQKNPTAFYLCASSIGIAGAYEQYFGPGTRLTVT.

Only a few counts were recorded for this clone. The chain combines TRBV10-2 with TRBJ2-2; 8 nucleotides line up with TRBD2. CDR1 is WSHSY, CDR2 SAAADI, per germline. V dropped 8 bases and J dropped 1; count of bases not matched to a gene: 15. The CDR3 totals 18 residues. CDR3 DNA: TGCGCCAGCCGAGTTCCTTTGCGGGAGGTGGTGAACACCGGGGAGCTGTTTTTT. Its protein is CASRVPLREVVNTGELFF.

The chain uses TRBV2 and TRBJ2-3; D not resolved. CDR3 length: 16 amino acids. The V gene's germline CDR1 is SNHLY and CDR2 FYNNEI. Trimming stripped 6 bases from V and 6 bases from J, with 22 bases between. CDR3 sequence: CASSLHARAPQDTQYF. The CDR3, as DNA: TGTGCCAGCAGCCTCCACGCGCGAGCCCCACAGGATACGCAGTATTTT.

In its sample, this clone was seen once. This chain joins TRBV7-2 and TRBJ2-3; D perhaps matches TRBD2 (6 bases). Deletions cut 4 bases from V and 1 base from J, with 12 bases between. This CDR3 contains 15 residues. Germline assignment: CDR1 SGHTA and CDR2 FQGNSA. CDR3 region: CASSWRDRRTDTQYF. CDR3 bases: TGTGCCAGCAGCTGGCGGGACCGACGCACAGATACGCAGTATTTT.

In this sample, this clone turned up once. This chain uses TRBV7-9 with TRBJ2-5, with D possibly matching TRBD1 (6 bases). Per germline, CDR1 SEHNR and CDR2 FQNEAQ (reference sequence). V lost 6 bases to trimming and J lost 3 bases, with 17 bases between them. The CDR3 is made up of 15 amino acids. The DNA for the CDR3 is TGTGCCAGCAGTCGCTCGGGACATGGGAAAGAGACCCAGTACTTC. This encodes CASSRSGHGKETQYF.

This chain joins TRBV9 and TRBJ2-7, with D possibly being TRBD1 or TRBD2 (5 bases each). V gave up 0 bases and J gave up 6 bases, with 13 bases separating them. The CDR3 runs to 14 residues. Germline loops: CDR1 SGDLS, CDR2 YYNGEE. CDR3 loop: CASSVGAGTVEQYF. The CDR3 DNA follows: TGTGCCAGCAGCGTAGGTGCAGGGACGGTCGAGCAGTACTTC.

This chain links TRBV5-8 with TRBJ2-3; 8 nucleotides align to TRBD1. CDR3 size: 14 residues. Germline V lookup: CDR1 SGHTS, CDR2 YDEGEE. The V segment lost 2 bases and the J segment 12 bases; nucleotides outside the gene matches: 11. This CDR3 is CASSLTGTGQLQYF. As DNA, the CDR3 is TGTGCCAGCAGCTTAACCGGGACAGGTCAATTACAGTATTTT.

CDR3 coding DNA: TGCGCCAGCAGCTTGCAATCCGGGGAGCTGTTTTTT. This sequence encodes CASSLQSGELFF. The chain is built from TRBV5-1 and TRBJ2-2; D gene unclear. There are 12 residues in the CDR3. CDR1 is SGHRS and CDR2 is YFSETQ in the germline V gene. V shed 1 base and J shed 6 bases, with 4 bases lying between them.

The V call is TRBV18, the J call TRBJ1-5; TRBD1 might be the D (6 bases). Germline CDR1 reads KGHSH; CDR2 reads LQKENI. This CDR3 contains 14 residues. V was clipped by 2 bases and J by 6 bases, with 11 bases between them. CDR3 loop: CASSPGGLVQPQHF. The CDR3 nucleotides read TGTGCCAGCTCACCAGGGGGGCTCGTTCAGCCCCAGCATTTT.

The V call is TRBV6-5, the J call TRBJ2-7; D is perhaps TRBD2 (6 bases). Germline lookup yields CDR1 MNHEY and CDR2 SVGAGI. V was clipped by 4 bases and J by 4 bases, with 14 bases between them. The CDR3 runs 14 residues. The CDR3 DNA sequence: TGTGCCAGCAGTTCGGACGGGAGACCTTACGAGCAGTACTTC. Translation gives CASSSDGRPYEQYF.

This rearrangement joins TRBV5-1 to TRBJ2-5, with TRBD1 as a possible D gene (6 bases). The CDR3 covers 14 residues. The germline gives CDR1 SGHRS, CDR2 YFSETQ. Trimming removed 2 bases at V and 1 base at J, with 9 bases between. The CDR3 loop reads CASSLGQLQETQYF. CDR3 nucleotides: TGCGCCAGCAGCTTAGGACAGCTCCAAGAGACCCAGTACTTC.